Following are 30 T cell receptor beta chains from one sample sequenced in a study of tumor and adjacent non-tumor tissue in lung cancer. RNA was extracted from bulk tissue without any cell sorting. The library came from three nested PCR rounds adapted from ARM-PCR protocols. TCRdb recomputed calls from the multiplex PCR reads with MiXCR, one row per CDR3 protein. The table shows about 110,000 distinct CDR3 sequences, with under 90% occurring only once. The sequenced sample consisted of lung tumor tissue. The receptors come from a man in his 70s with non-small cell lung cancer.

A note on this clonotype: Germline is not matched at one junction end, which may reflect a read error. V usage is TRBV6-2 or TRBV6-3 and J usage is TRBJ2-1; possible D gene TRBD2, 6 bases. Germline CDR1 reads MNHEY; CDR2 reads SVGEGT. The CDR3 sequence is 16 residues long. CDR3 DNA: TGTGCCAGCAGTTTGTATAGCGGACGAGCGGTCAATGGGCAGTTCTTC. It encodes CASSLYSGRAVNGQFF.

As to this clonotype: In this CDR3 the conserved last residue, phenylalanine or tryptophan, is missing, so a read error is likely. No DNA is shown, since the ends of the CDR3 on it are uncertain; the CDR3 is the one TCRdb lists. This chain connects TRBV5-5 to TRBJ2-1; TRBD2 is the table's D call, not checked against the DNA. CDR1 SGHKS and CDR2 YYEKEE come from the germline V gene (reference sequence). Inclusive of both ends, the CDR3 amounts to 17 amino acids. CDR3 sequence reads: CASSLAFGTSSYNEQFS.

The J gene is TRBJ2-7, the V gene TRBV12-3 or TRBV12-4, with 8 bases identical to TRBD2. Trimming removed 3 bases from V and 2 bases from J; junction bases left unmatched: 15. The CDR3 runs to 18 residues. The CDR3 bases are TGTGCCAGCAGTTTTCGGGGGGGGAGGGAGGTCGGGCCCTACGAGCAGTACTTC. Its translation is CASSFRGGREVGPYEQYF.

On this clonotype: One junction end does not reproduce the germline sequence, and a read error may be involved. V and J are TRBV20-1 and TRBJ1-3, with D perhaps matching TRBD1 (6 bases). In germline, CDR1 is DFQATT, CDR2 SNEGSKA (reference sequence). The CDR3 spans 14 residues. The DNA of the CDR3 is TGCAGTGCCAGAGACAGGACATACGGAAACACCATATATTTT. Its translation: CSARDRTYGNTIYF.

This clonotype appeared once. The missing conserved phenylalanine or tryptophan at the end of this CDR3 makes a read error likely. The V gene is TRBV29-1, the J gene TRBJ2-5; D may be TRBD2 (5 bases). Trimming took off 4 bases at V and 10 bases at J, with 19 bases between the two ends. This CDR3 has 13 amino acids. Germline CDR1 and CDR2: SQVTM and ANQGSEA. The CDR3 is CSVVDFYRGIQYY. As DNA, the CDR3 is TGCAGCGTTGTCGACTTTTATCGAGGGATCCAGTACTAC.

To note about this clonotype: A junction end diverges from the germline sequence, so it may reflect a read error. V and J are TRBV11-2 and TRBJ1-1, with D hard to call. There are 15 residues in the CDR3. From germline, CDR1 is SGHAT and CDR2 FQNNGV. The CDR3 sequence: CAGSFANSRSTETFF. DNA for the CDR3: TGTGCCGGCAGCTTCGCCAATTCAAGGAGCACTGAAACTTTCTTT. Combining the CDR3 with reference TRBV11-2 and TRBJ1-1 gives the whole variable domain EAGVAQSPRYKIIEKRQSVAFWCNPISGHATLYWYQQILGQGPKLLIQFQNNGVVDDSQLPKDRFSAERLKGVDSTLKIQPAKLEDSAVYLCAGSFANSRSTETFFGQGTRLTVV.

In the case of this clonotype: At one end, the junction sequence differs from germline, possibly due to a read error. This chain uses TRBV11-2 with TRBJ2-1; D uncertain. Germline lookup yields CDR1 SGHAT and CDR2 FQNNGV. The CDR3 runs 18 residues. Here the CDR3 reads CASILHVRDWASYNDQFF. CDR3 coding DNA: TGTGCCAGCATCTTGCATGTGCGTGACTGGGCCTCCTACAATGACCAGTTCTTC.

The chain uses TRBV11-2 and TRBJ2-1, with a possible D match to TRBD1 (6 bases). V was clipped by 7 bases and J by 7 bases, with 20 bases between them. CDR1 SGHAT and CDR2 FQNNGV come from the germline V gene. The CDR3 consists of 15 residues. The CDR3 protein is CASNIQGQLYNEQFF. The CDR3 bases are TGTGCCAGCAACATACAGGGACAACTATATAATGAGCAGTTCTTC.

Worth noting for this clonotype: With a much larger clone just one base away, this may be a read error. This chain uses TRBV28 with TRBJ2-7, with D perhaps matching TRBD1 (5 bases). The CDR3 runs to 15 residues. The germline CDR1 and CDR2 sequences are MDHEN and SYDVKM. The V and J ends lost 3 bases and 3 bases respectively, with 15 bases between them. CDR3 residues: CASSLVGVGFYEQYF. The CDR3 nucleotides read TGTGCCAGCAGTTTGGTAGGGGTCGGGTTCTACGAGCAGTACTTC.

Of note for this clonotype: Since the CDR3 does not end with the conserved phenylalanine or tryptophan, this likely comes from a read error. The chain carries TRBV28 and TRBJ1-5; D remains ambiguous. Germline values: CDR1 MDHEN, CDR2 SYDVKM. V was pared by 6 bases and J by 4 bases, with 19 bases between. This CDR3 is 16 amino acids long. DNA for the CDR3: TGTGCCAGCAGACTAGAGACGAGGCGTCTAAATCAGCCCCAGCATTCT. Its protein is CASRLETRRLNQPQHS.

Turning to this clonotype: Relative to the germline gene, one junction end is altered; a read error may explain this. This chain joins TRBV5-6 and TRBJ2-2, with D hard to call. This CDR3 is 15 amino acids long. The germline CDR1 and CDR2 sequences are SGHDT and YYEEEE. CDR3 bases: TGTGCCAGTAGCTCGTTTGGCGTAAACACCGGGGAGCTGTTTTTT. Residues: CASSSFGVNTGELFF.

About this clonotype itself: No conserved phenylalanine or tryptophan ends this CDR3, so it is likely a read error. DNA for the CDR3: TGTGACAGCAGTTACTCGAAGATCTCCTACAATGAGCAGTTCTCC. This gives the protein CDSSYSKISYNEQFS. The rearrangement uses TRBV6-6 and TRBJ2-1; D unclear. This CDR3 is 15 amino acids long. CDR1 is MNHNY and CDR2 is SVGAGI in the germline V gene (reference sequence).

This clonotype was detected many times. The CDR3, as DNA: TGCAGTGCTAGAGGGGGCATCACCGGGGAGCTGTTTTTT. Translated: CSARGGITGELFF. This chain links TRBV20-1 with TRBJ2-2; weak D call: TRBD1 (5 bases). The CDR3 runs 13 residues. V was trimmed by 1 base and J by 4 bases, leaving 7 bases between them. Per germline, CDR1 DFQATT and CDR2 SNEGSKA (reference sequence).

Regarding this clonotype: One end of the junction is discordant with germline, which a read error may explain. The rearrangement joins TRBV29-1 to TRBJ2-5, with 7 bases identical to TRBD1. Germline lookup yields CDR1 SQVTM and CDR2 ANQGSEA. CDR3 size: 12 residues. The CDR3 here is CSIEAGGKTLYF. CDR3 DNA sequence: TGCAGCATTGAGGCAGGGGGAAAGACCCTGTACTTC.

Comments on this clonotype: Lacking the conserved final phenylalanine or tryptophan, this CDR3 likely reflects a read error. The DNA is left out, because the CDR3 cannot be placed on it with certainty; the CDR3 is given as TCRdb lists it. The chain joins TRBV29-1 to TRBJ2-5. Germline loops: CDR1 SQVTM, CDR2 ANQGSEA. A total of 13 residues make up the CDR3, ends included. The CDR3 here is CSVADRFQETHYV.

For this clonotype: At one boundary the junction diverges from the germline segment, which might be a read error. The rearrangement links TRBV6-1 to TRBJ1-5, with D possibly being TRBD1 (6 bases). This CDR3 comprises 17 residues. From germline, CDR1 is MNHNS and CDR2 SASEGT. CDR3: CASSEIRDNLGNKPQHF. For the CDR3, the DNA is TGTGCCAGCAGTGAAATTCGGGACAATCTAGGCAATAAGCCCCAGCATTTT.

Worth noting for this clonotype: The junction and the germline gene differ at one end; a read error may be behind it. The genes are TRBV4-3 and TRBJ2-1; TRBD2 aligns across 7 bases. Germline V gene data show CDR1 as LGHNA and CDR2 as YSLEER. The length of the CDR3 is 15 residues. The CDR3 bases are TGTGCCAGCTGCCACAGACTAGCAGATTACAATGAGCAGTCCTTC. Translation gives CASCHRLADYNEQSF.

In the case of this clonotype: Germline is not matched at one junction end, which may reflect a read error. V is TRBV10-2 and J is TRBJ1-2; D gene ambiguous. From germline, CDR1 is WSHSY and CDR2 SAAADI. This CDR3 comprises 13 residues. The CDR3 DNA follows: TGCACCAGCAGTGAGTCGAGCTGGAGGCAGACCAACTTC. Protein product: CTSSESSWRQTNF.

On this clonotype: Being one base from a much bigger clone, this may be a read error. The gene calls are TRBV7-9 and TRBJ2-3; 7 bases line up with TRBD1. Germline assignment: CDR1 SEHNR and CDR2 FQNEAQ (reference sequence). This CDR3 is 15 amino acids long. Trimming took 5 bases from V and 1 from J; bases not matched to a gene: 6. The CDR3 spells CASSTRDRGTDTQYF. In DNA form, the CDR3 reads TGTGCCAGCAGCACTCGGGACAGAGGCACAGATACGCAGTATTTT.

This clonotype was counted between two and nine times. The CDR3 region is CSAGTYEQYF. The CDR3 DNA is TGCAGCGCCGGGACTTACGAGCAGTACTTC. The chain employs TRBV29-1 and TRBJ2-7; possibly TRBD2 for D (6 bases). Germline values: CDR1 SQVTM, CDR2 ANQGSEA. Deletions cut 7 bases from V and 4 bases from J, with 8 bases between. The CDR3 extends over 10 amino acids.

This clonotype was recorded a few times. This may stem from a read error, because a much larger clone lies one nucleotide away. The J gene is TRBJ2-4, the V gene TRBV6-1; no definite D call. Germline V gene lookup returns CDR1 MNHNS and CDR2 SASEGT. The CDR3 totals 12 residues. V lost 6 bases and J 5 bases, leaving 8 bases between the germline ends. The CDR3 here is CASSRRENIQYF. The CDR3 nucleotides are TGTGCCAGCAGCCGCCGGGAAAACATTCAGTACTTC.

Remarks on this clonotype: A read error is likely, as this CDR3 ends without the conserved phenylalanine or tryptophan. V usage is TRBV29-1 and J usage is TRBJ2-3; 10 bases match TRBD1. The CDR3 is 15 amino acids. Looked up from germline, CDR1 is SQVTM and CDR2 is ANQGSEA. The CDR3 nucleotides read TGCAGCGTCGCGTCCGGGACAGGGGAAACAGATATGCAGTATCTT. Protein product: CSVASGTGETDMQYL.

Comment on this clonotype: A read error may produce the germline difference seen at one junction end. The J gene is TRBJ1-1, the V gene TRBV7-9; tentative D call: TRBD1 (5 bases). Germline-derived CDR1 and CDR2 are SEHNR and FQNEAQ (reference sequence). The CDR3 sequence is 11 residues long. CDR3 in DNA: TGTGCCAGCGGACTGGACACTGAAACTTTCTTT. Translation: CASGLDTETFF.

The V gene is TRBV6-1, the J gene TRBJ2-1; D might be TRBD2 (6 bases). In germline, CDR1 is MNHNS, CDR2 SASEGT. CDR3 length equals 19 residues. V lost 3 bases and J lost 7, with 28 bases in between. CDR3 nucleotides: TGTGCCAGCAGTGATCCGGGAGAGCCGGGGTTGCTCGCTTATAATGAGCAGTTCTTC. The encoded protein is CASSDPGEPGLLAYNEQFF.

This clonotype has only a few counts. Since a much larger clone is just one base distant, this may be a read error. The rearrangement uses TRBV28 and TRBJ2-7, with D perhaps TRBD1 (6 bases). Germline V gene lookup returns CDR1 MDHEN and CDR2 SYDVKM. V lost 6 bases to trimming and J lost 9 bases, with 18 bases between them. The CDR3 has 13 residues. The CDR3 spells CASRGQNRERQYF. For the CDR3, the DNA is TGTGCCAGCAGGGGGCAAAACAGGGAGCGGCAGTACTTC. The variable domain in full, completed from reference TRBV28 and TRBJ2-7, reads DVKVTQSSRYLVKRTGEKVFLECVQDMDHENMFWYRQDPGLGLRLIYFSYDVKMKEKGDIPEGYSVSREKKERFSLILESASTNQTSMYLCASRGQNRERQYFGPGTRLTVT.

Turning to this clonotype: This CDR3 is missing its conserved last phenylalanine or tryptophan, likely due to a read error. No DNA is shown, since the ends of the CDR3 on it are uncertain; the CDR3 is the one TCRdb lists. This chain's CDR3 is CSIVAERPEAFY. V is TRBV29-1 and J is TRBJ1-1. The CDR3 is 12 residues long, ends included. CDR1 SQVTM and CDR2 ANQGSEA come from the germline V gene.

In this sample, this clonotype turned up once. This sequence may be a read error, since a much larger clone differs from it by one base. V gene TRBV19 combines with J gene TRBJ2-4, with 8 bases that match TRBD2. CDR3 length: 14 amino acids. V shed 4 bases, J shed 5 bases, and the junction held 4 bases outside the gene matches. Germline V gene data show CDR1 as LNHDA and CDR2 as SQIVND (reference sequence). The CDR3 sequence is CASSTGTRENIQYF. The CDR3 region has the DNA TGTGCCAGTAGTACCGGGACTAGAGAAAACATTCAGTACTTC.

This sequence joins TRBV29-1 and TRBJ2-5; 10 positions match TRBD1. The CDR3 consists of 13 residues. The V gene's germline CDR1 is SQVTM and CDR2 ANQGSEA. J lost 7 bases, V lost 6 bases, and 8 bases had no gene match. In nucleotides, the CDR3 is TGCAGCGTCGGGACAGGGGATATGGGGACCCAGTACTTC. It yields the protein CSVGTGDMGTQYF.

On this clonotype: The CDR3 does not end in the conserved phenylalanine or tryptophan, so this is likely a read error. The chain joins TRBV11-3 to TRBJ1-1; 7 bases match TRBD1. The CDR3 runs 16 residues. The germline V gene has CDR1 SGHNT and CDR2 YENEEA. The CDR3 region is CVSNLKTGWMNTEAFI. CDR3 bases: TGTGTCAGCAACTTAAAGACAGGGTGGATGAACACTGAAGCTTTCATT.

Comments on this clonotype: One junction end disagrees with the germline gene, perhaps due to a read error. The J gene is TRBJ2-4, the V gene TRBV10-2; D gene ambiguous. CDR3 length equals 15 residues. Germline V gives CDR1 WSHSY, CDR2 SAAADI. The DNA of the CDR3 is TGCGTCAGCAGTGAGCTTCGCGACCGGCGGAACATTCAGTACTTC. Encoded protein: CVSSELRDRRNIQYF.